This TCR beta chain was sequenced during a study of cytomegalovirus exposure and HLA in healthy donors (dated by TCRdb to about 2017). Describing the broader study: An earlier analysis of around 600 of the donors reported 250 to 300 Gb of sequence data and 100 million to 140 million unique TCR beta sequences from 150 million to 200 million T cells. An earlier analysis of a few hundred of the donors applied high-throughput TCR beta sequencing to assess whether each TCR beta V gene segment acted as functional or pseudogenic. An early release covering approximately 600 HLA-typed donors comprised roughly 300 gigabases of sequencing data and around 80 million unique TCR sequences. The aim of the study was to test whether cataloging public T cell receptors could identify signatures of past pathogen exposure. The genetic ancestry cluster associated with self-reported Caucasian donors included 80% to 90% of the 350 to 500 genotyped donors. In a later genetic analysis, genome-wide SNP genotypes for about 65% of the 666 donors were used, and that subset was treated as a discovery cohort. The number of donors typed differed by locus, with roughly 620-640 for A, B, C, DRB1 and DQB1, 522 for DQA1, approximately 580 for DPA1, and about 450 for DPB1. Among some 410 genotyped donors of the cohort, an average of around 240,000 unique TCR beta nucleotide sequences were sequenced per donor, roughly 20% of them non-productive. Donor age, sex, ethnicity and CMV serostatus were compiled alongside the repertoire data. Rather than using new phenotypic data, the later analysis identified candidate immune exposures from TCR beta sequences and from how often those sequences occurred across donors. All discovery cohort repertoires had been generated on a single sequencing platform. A later analysis re-examined previously published TCR beta repertoires from around 670 donors and added high-resolution HLA genotyping to investigate patterns of TCR occurrence. HLA typing covered class I and class II loci at four-digit resolution. The study combined high-throughput TCR immunosequencing, statistical association of individual TCRs with disease status, and machine learning to predict cytomegalovirus infection status. Five DR-DQ haplotypes were treated as single units for association and clustering because of strong linkage in the cohort. The study used immunosequencing to profile the T cell repertoires of 600 to 850 subjects and linked those repertoires to cytomegalovirus serostatus. Along with the approximately 670-subject first cohort, a separate validation cohort of over a hundred different subjects was used.

In total, approximately 700 healthy bone marrow donors made up the cohort. At the time of sampling, every cohort member was nominally healthy, though immune exposures that went unrecorded were likely present. The donor tested CMV seronegative, placing the donor among the roughly 400 seronegative members of the cohort. A peripheral blood sample was collected from each donor, and TCR beta sequencing was performed on peripheral blood mononuclear cells. The Qiagen DNeasy Blood Extraction Kit was used to extract genomic DNA from the blood cell samples. There are 17 amino acids in the CDR3, from cysteine to phenylalanine inclusive. Only the CDR3 region is kept as DNA, spanning 51 bases read in frame from base 1. Taken from the germline V gene, the CDR1 and CDR2 loops are SGDLS and YYNGEE. Trimming takes 4 bases off V and 2 bases off J; junction bases not matched to a gene: 8. Regarding this clone: Its cognate antigen has yet to be identified. Per-base qualities were not stored, and no clone one base away is much larger.

Study-level results and caveats: HLA typing was unavailable for some donors at each locus, so association tests used only the typed subset. An association between a missense DCLRE1C variant and V-gene and J-gene trimming of TCR beta chains was found in a later genetic analysis and replicated in an independent cohort. A further reported finding was that TCR beta sequences accurately predicted the HLA-A and HLA-B alleles for most subjects in the first cohort. Three of the identified cytomegalovirus-associated TCR beta chains were confirmed in vitro to be specific for cytomegalovirus antigens. Because counts were too low, around 17 rarely observed V segments, including chromosome 9 orphons, were left out of the earlier analysis of over 550 of the donors. Most TCR sequences were seen in very few donors, while some public TCRs were found in many individuals. A later analysis reported that several top co-occurrence clusters appeared linked to parvovirus B19, influenza, CMV and Epstein-Barr virus. Because the 87-base-pair reads could not distinguish some IMGT-functional V segments, including TRBV6-2 and TRBV6-3, those segments were excluded. Correlated functional status among segregating V segments might be attributable to linkage disequilibrium, but an unknown experimental factor could not be ruled out. A later analysis found that TCR association rates varied across HLA loci, with DRB1 alleles showing the most associated TCRs and HLA-C alleles the fewest. At a false discovery rate of 0.05, a later analysis linked 15,000 to 20,000 TCR beta sequences to specific HLA alleles. This cohort had only TCR beta chains sequenced, and the lack of alpha or paired-chain data limited which features could be detected. According to a later genetic analysis, donors in an Asian-associated ancestry cluster had fewer N-insertions in productive TCRs than the approximately 670-donor mean. It was suggested by the authors that the approach could potentially be generalized to other disease states and immunological phenotypes. A later analysis found that most CMV-associated TCR beta chains appeared HLA-restricted, with HLA associations seemingly driven largely by CMV exposure. In the study, around 150 TCR beta chains were listed as associated with cytomegalovirus. Roughly uniform sequencing depth across donors was assumed in presence/absence analyses, although this assumption may not hold. Broadly in line with IMGT annotations, most TCR beta V segments showed up in productive rearrangements about 90% or about 30% of the time in an earlier analysis of roughly 590 of the donors. Compared with equally common non-associated chains, HLA-associated TCR beta chains in a later analysis were more clonally expanded and had lower generation probabilities. For the cohort, immune exposure information was limited to CMV serostatus. A group of highly shared sequence variants was considered likely to be a technical artifact of the sequencing pipeline. The classifier was reported to diagnose cytomegalovirus status with high specificity and sensitivity in both the original cohort and the validation cohort. Strong co-occurrence of HLA alleles, especially DR and DQ, made assigning TCR associations to individual alleles difficult.

Library preparation employed the immunoSEQ multiplex PCR assay. The multiplex PCR relied on a mix of 60 forward primers for TCR Vbeta segments and 13 reverse primers for TCR Jbeta segments. The CDR3 region of rearranged TCR beta genes was amplified from genomic DNA with a multiplex PCR assay. The Illumina HiSeq System was used to sequence the amplified TCR beta libraries as 87-base-pair reads. Processing in the source paper ran as follows. A later analysis tallied roughly 76 million unique TCR beta chains across the 666 repertoires, and around 9.9 million of those chains were shared by two or more donors. A nearest-neighbor algorithm error-corrected the raw reads and collapsed the reads into unique sequences, merging closely related sequences to remove PCR and sequencing errors. CDR3 sequences were aligned to IMGT reference sequences to assign V, D and J gene segments. For a sequence to be retained, a match of at least six nucleotides to both a V gene segment and a J gene segment was required. Rearrangements were called productive when the CDR3 lacked stop codons and stayed in frame with V and J; all others were non-productive. CDR3 was defined by IMGT convention, running from the second conserved V-encoded cysteine to the conserved J-encoded phenylalanine. The earlier analysis of 587 of the donors excluded sequences that lacked an unambiguous match to a single V gene segment. An earlier analysis of approximately 590 of the donors classified V segments as functional when productive rearrangements were above 56.7% and as segregating when the standard deviation between donors was above 5%. A statistical classification framework was developed to diagnose cytomegalovirus status using the catalog of TCR beta chain sequences. In a later analysis, TCR nucleotide sequences were compared against IMGT/GENE-DB human TR gene sequences so that V and J genes could be assigned. A later analysis assigned CDR3 sequences and most-parsimonious VDJ recombination scenarios with the TCRdist pipeline. In a later analysis, each TCR beta chain was defined by its CDR3 amino acid sequence together with its V-gene family, and reads lacking a unique V-gene family were excluded. To address suspected cross-contamination and a sequencing artifact, a later analysis removed some 620 highly shared, low-generation-probability nucleotide sequences. In a later analysis, a clonal expansion index for each public chain was calculated from normalized within-repertoire ranks of inferred template counts. In a later analysis, generation probabilities were computed using a VDJ recombination model fitted to out-of-frame rearrangements, and the results were checked against IGoR. A later analysis scored TCR-TCR, TCR-HLA and TCR-CMV co-occurrence with hypergeometric tests, applying a repertoire-size bias correction to TCR pairs. False discovery rates were estimated in a later analysis by permuting HLA or CMV assignments 20 times. In a later analysis, co-occurring TCRs were grouped using DBSCAN, and TCRdist sequence similarity was added for clustering within HLA-allele-positive subsets. Repertoires with fewer than 30,000 or more than 120,000 public chains were left out of co-occurrence clustering, as were several repertoires with anomalous nucleotide sharing. TCRdb retrieved this table from immuneACCESS and kept in-frame rearrangements only. Not all clones are present; in checked studies, unresolved V genes account for under half, and no reason is known for the remainder. V and J calls and clone size are copied from that table; D and trimming were computed from the DNA. The sample includes about 55,000 clones, with approximately 78% observed a single time. The biggest ten clones account for about 1.5% of the sample.

The sequence links TRBV9 to TRBJ2-1; a stretch of 11 junction bases matches TRBD2. The clonotype originates from a female donor in good health and CMV-seronegative. The specimen sequenced was PBMCs. The CDR3 region: CASSQTMTSGAYNEQFF. The nucleotides are TGTGCCAGCAGCCAAACAATGACTAGCGGGGCCTACAATGAGCAGTTCTTC.